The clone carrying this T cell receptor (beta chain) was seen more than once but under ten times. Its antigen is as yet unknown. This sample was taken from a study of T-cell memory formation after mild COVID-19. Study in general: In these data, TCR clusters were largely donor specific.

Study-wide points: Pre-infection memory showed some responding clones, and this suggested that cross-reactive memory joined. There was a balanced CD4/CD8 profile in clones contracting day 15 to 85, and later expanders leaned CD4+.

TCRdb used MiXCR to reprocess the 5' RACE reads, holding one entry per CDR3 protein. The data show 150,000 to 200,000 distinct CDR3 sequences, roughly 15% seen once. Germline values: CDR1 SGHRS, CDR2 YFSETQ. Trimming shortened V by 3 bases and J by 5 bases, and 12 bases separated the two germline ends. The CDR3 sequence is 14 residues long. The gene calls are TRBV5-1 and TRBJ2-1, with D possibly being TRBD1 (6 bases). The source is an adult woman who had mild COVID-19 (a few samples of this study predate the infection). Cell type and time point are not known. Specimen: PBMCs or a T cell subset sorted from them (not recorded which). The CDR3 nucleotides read TGCGCCAGCAGCTCTCAGGGGCCCAACAATGAGCAGTTCTTC. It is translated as CASSSQGPNNEQFF. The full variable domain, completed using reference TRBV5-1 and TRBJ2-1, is KAGVTQTPRYLIKTRGQQVTLSCSPISGHRSVSWYQQTPGQGLQFLFEYFSETQRNKGNFPGRFSGRQFSNSRSEMNVSTLELGDSALYLCASSSQGPNNEQFFGPGTRLTVL.